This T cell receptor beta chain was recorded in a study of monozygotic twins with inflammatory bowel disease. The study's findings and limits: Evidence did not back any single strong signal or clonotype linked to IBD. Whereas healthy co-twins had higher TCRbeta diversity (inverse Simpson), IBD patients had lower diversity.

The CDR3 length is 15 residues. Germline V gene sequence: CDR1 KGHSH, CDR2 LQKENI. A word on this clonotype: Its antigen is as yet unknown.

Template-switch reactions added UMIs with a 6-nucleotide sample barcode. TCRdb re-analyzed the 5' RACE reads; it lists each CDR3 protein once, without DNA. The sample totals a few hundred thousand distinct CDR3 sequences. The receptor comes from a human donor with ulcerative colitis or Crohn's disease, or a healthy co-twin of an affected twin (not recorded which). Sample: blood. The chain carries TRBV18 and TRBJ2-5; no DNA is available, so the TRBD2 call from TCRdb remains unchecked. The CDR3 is CASSPGLAGSETQYF.